These T cell receptor beta chains were read from a single sample in a study of blood T cell repertoires in COVID-19. The data were produced by immunoSEQ multiplex PCR, yet TCRdb's version contains in-frame clones alone and is incomplete. The sample records under 550,000 clones, approximately 90% being singletons. The sequenced material came from peripheral blood. The receptors here all came from a man aged 18-30 years with COVID-19, enrolled during active disease. Both conserved end residues are part of each CDR3.

V gene: TRBV5-1
J gene: TRBJ2-3
CDR3 protein: CASSRITDTQYF

V gene: TRBV19
J gene: TRBJ2-1
CDR3 protein: CASTTGQINEQFF

V gene: TRBV11-3
J gene: TRBJ2-1
CDR3 protein: CASSRSGDSYNEQFF

V gene: TRBV7-9
J gene: TRBJ2-7
CDR3 protein: CASSLVVSGEQYF

V gene: TRBV19
J gene: TRBJ2-7
CDR3 protein: CASSSTGTGKYEQYF

V gene: TRBV2
J gene: TRBJ1-5
CDR3 protein: CASRADSNQPQHF

V gene: TRBV7-9
J gene: TRBJ1-4
CDR3 protein: CASSSPGTTNEKLFF

V gene: TRBV5-1
J gene: TRBJ2-7
CDR3 protein: CASSLAGGPYEQYF

V gene: TRBV2
J gene: TRBJ1-6
CDR3 protein: CASSELRQGNSPLHF

V gene: TRBV27
J gene: TRBJ1-1
CDR3 protein: CATSSRGGSNTEAFF

V gene: TRBV2
J gene: TRBJ1-3
CDR3 protein: CASSEPGGDSGNTIYF

V gene: TRBV5-6
J gene: TRBJ2-3
CDR3 protein: CASSLVRRRTEVSDTQYF

V gene: TRBV28
J gene: TRBJ1-1
CDR3 protein: CASKNRDSTEAFF

V gene: TRBV29-1
J gene: TRBJ2-4
CDR3 protein: CSVQGMLAKNIQYF

V gene: TRBV10-2
J gene: TRBJ2-5
CDR3 protein: CASYTGGAGETQYF

V gene: TRBV28
J gene: TRBJ2-3
CDR3 protein: CASSPSGLTQYF

V gene: TRBV12-5
J gene: TRBJ1-2
CDR3 protein: CASGGRGRNYGYTF

V gene: TRBV14
J gene: TRBJ1-6
CDR3 protein: CASSPSPNSSPLHF

V gene: TRBV7-9
J gene: TRBJ2-5
CDR3 protein: CASSPSGWQETQYF

V gene: TRBV5-1
J gene: TRBJ2-1
CDR3 protein: CASSLRGVSSYNEQFF

V gene: TRBV11-2
J gene: TRBJ2-7
CDR3 protein: CASSQGLASLEQYF

V gene: TRBV7-2
J gene: TRBJ1-4
CDR3 protein: CASSLGAGVLTTNEKLFF

V gene: TRBV5-5
J gene: TRBJ2-7
CDR3 protein: CASSPPWADEQYF